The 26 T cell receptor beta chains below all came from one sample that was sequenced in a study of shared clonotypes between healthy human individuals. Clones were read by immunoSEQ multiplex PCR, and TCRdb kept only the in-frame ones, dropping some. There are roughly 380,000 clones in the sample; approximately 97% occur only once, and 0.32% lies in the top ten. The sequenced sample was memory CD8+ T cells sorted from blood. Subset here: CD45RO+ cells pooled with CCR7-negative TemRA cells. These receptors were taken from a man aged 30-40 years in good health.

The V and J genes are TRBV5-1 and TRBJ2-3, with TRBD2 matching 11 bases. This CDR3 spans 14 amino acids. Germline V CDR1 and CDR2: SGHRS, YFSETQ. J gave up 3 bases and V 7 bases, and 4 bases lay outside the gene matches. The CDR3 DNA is TGCGCCAGCGGACGGACTAGCGGGACAGATACGCAGTATTTT. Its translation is CASGRTSGTDTQYF.

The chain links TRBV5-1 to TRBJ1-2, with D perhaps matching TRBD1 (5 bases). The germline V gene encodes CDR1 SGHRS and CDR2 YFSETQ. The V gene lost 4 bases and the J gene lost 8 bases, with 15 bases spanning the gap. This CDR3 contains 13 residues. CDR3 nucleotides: TGCGCCAGCAGCGATAGGGGTGCAGGGGGCTACACCTTC. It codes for CASSDRGAGGYTF.

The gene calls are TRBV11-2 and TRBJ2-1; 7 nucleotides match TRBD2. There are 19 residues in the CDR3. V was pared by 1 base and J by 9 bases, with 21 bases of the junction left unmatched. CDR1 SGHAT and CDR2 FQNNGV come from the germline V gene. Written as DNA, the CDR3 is TGTGCCAGCAGCTTAGTTGGGACGGAGGCGGGAGTAAAGGCGAGTGAGCAGTTCTTC. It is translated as CASSLVGTEAGVKASEQFF.

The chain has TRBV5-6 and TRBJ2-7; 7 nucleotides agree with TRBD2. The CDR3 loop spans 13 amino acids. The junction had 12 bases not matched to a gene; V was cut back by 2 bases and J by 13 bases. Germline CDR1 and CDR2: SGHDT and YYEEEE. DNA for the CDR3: TGTGCCAGCAGCTTTCAAGTGTTAGCGGGCCGTTACTTC. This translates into CASSFQVLAGRYF.

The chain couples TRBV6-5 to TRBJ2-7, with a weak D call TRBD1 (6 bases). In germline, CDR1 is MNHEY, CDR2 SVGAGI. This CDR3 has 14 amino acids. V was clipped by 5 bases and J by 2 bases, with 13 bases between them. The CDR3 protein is CASSPLDRTYEQYF. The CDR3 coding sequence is TGTGCCAGCAGTCCCCTGGACAGAACCTACGAGCAGTACTTC.

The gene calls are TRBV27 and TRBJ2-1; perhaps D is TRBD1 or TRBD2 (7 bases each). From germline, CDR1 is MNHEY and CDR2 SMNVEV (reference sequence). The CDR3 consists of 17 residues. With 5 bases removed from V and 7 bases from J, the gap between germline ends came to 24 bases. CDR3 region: CASSPPAGQPNRNEQFF. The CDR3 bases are TGTGCCAGCAGTCCGCCAGCGGGACAGCCGAATAGGAATGAGCAGTTCTTC.

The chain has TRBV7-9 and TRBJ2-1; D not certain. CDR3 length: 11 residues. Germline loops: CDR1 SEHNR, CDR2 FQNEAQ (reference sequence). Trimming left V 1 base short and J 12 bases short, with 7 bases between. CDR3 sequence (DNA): TGTGCCAGCAGCTTAGGGGGTGTGCAGTTCTTC. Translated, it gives CASSLGGVQFF.

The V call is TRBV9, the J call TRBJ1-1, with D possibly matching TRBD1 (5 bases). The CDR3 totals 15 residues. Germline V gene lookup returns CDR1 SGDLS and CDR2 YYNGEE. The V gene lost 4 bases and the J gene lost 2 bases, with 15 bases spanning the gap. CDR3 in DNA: TGTGCCAGCAGCCCCGGGGCCAACCTAAACACTGAAGCTTTCTTT. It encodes CASSPGANLNTEAFF.

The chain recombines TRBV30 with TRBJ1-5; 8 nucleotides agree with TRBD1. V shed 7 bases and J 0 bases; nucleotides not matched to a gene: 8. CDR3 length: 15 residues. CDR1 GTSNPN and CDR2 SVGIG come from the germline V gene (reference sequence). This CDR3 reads CALDRGVYSNQPQHF. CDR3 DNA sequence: TGTGCCTTAGACAGGGGCGTCTATAGCAATCAGCCCCAGCATTTT.

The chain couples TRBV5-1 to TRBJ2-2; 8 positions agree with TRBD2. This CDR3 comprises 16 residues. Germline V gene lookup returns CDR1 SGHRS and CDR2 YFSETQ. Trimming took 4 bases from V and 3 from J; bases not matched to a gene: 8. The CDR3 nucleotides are TGCGCCAGCAGCCGGGGACCAGCGGGGGACACCGGGGAGCTGTTTTTT. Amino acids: CASSRGPAGDTGELFF.

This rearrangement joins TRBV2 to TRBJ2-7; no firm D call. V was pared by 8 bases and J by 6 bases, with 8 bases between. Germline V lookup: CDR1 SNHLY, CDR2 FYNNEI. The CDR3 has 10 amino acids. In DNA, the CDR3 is TGTGCCAGCCGATGGAGCGAGCAGTACTTC. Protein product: CASRWSEQYF.

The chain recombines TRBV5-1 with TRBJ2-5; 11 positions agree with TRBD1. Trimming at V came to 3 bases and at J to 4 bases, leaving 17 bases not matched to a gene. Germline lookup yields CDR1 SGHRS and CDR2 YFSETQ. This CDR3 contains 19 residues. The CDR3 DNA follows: TGCGCCAGCAGCTGGGGGGACAGGGGGAGTCATCGGACAAGAGAGACCCAGTACTTC. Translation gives CASSWGDRGSHRTRETQYF. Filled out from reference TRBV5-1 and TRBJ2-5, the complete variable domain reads KAGVTQTPRYLIKTRGQQVTLSCSPISGHRSVSWYQQTPGQGLQFLFEYFSETQRNKGNFPGRFSGRQFSNSRSEMNVSTLELGDSALYLCASSWGDRGSHRTRETQYFGPGTRLLVL.

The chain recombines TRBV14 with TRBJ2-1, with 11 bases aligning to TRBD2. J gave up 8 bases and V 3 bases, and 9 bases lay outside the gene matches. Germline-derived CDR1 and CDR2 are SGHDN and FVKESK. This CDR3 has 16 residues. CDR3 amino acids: CASSQRTSGFTYEQFF. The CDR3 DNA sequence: TGTGCCAGCAGCCAGCGGACTAGCGGGTTTACGTATGAGCAGTTCTTC.

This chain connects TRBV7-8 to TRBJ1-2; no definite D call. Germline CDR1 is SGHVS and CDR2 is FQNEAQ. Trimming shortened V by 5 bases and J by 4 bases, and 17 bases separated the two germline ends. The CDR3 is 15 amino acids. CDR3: CASSRLRVGGYGYTF. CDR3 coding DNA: TGTGCCAGCAGCCGGCTAAGGGTGGGAGGCTATGGCTACACCTTC.

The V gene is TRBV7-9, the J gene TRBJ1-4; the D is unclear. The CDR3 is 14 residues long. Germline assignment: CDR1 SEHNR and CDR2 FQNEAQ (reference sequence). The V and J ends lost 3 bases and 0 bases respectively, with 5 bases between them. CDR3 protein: CASSFFATNEKLFF. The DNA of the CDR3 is TGTGCCAGCAGCTTTTTTGCAACTAATGAAAAACTGTTTTTT.

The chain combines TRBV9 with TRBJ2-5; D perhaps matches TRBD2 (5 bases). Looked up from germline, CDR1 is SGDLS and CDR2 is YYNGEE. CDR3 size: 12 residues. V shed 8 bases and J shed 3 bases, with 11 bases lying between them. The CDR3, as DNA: TGTGCCAGGTCCCAAGCGGAAGAGACCCAGTACTTC. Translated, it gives CARSQAEETQYF. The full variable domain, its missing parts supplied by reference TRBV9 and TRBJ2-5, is DSGVTQTPKHLITATGQRVTLRCSPRSGDLSVYWYQQSLDQGLQFLIQYYNGEERAKGNILERFSAQQFPDLHSELNLSSLELGDSALYFCARSQAEETQYFGPGTRLLVL.

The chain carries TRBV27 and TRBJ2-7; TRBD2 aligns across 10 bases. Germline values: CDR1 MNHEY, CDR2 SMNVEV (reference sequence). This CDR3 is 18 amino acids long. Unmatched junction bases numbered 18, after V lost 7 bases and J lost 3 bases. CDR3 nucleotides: TGTGCCAGCATCAACGGGTCCCTAGCGGGAGTCCCGTACTACGAGCAGTACTTC. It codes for CASINGSLAGVPYYEQYF.

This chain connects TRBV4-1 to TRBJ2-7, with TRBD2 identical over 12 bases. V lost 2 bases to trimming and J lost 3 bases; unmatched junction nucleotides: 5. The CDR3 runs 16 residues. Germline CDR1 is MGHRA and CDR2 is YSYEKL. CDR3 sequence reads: CASSQQGTSGRYEQYF. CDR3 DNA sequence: TGCGCCAGCAGCCAACAAGGGACTAGCGGGCGCTACGAGCAGTACTTC.

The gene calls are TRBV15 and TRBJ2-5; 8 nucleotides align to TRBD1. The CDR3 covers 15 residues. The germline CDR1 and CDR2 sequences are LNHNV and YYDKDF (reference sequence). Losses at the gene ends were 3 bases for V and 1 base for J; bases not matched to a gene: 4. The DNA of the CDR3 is TGTGCCACCAGCAGGGGCAGGGGGCTCCAAGAGACCCAGTACTTC. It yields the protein CATSRGRGLQETQYF.

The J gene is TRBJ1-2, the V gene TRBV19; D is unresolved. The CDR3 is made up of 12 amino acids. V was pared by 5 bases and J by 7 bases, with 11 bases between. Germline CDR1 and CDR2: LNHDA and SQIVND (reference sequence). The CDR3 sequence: CASSPLPGGYTF. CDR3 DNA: TGTGCCAGTAGTCCTTTGCCAGGTGGCTACACCTTC.

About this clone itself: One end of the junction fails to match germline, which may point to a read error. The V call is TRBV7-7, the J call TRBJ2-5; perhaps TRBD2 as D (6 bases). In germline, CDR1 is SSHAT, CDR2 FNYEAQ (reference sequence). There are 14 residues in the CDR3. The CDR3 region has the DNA TGTGCTAGCAGCTCAAGACTAGACCTAGAGACCCAGTACTTC. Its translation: CASSSRLDLETQYF. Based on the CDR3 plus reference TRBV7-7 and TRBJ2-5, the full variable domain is GAGVSQSPRYKVTKRGQDVTLRCDPISSHATLYWYQQALGQGPEFLTYFNYEAQPDKSGLPSDRFSAERPEGSISTLTIQRTEQRDSAMYRCASSSRLDLETQYFGPGTRLLVL.

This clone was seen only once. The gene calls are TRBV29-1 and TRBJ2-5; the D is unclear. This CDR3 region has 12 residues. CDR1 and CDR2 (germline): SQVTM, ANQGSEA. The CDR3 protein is CSFRRDQETQYF. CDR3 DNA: TGCAGTTTTAGACGGGACCAAGAGACCCAGTACTTC.

The CDR3: CASSLQGARAKNIQYF. Here the CDR3 DNA reads TGTGCCAGCAGCTTGCAGGGGGCGCGAGCCAAAAACATTCAGTACTTC. The V call is TRBV5-4, the J call TRBJ2-4; 8 positions agree with TRBD1. The germline gives CDR1 SGHNT, CDR2 YYREEE (reference sequence). The CDR3 contains 16 residues. The trim removed 1 base at V and 0 bases at J, leaving 3 bases unmatched.

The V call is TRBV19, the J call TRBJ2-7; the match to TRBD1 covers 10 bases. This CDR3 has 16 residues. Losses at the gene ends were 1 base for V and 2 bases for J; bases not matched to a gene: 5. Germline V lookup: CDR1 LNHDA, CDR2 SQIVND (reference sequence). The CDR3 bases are TGTGCCAGTAGTATAGTTGGCGGACAGGGGGCCTACGAGCAGTACTTC. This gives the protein CASSIVGGQGAYEQYF.

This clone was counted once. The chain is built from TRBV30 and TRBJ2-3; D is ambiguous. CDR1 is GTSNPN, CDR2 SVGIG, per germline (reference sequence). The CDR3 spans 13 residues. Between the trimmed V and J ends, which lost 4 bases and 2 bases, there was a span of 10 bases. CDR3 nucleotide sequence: TGTGCCTGGACGGAAGTTTACACAGATACGCAGTATTTT. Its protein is CAWTEVYTDTQYF. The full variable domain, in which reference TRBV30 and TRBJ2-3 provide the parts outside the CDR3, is SQTIHQWPATLVQPVGSPLSLECTVEGTSNPNLYWYRQAAGRGLQLLFYSVGIGQISSEVPQNLSASRPQDRQFILSSKKLLLSDSGFYLCAWTEVYTDTQYFGPGTRLTVL.

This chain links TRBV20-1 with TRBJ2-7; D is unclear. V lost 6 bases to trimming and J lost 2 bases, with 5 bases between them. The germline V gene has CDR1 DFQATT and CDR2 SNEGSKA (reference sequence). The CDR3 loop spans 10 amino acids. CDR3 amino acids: CSAAPYEQYF. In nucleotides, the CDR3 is TGCAGTGCCGCACCCTACGAGCAGTACTTC.